The 25 T cell receptor beta chains below were found in one sample sequenced in a study of shared clonotypes between healthy human individuals (TCRdb year 2020). The library was made by the immunoSEQ multiplex PCR assay. In its TCRdb copy, this immuneACCESS table keeps in-frame sequences only and misses some clones. Where compared with another copy, unresolved V genes explain less than half of these, and the others have no known cause. Recorded for this sample are approximately 2.5 million clones; more than 90% of them occurred a single time. Of the sample, about 0.13% is held by the ten largest clones. Sequencing was carried out using naive CD4+ T cells sorted from blood. What this sample's cell subset or site label stands for: CD45RA+ positively selected. These receptors all come from a man between 18 and 35 years old in good health.

V and J are TRBV6-5 and TRBJ2-7; 10 nucleotides line up with TRBD1. Looked up from germline, CDR1 is MNHEY and CDR2 is SVGAGI. This CDR3 region has 13 residues. V dropped 9 bases and J dropped 0; count of bases not matched to a gene: 2. CDR3 residues: CARDRGHSYEQYF. The CDR3 DNA is TGTGCCAGAGACAGGGGGCACTCCTACGAGCAGTACTTC.

This chain joins TRBV5-6 and TRBJ1-2, with 7 bases lining up with TRBD1. This CDR3 is 14 amino acids long. Germline V gene sequence: CDR1 SGHDT, CDR2 YYEEEE. J lost 4 bases, V lost 2 bases, and 5 bases had no gene match. CDR3 DNA: TGTGCCAGCAGCTTTATGGGACAGACCTATGGCTACACCTTC. It encodes CASSFMGQTYGYTF.

This chain joins TRBV2 and TRBJ1-5; unclear D gene. The CDR3 is made up of 13 amino acids. The germline V gene has CDR1 SNHLY and CDR2 FYNNEI. Trimming removed 2 bases from V and 11 bases from J, with 13 bases in between. CDR3 loop: CASSEYLEEAQHF. The CDR3 DNA reads TGTGCCAGCAGTGAATATTTGGAAGAGGCCCAGCATTTT.

The chain uses TRBV9 and TRBJ2-1; D possibly corresponds to TRBD1 (7 bases). V shed 0 bases and J shed 5 bases, with 12 bases lying between them. The V gene's germline CDR1 is SGDLS and CDR2 YYNGEE. The CDR3 extends over 15 amino acids. The CDR3 DNA follows: TGTGCCAGCAGCGTAGGGGCAGGGGGGAACAATGAGCAGTTCTTC. Its protein product is CASSVGAGGNNEQFF. Together with reference TRBV9 and TRBJ2-1, the CDR3 gives the full variable domain: DSGVTQTPKHLITATGQRVTLRCSPRSGDLSVYWYQQSLDQGLQFLIQYYNGEERAKGNILERFSAQQFPDLHSELNLSSLELGDSALYFCASSVGAGGNNEQFFGPGTRLTVL.

This chain joins TRBV28 and TRBJ2-5; maybe TRBD2 (6 bases). The V gene's germline CDR1 is MDHEN and CDR2 SYDVKM. This CDR3 has 14 residues. With 8 bases removed from V and 3 bases from J, the gap between germline ends came to 16 bases. The DNA of the CDR3 is TGTGCCAGCGGAATTTTGGGACTTGAAGAGACCCAGTACTTC. It is translated as CASGILGLEETQYF.

The chain combines TRBV18 with TRBJ2-1; D ambiguous. CDR3 length: 15 residues. The germline gives CDR1 KGHSH, CDR2 LQKENI. The germline V and J ends were trimmed by 2 bases and 4 bases, with 12 bases remaining between them. The CDR3 here is CASSPTGSAYNEQFF. CDR3 DNA sequence: TGTGCCAGCTCACCAACCGGAAGCGCGTACAATGAGCAGTTCTTC.

The chain carries TRBV5-4 and TRBJ1-1; 7 nucleotides line up with TRBD1. From germline, CDR1 is SGHNT and CDR2 YYREEE (reference sequence). With V trimmed by 0 bases and J by 6 bases, 8 bases remained unmatched. The CDR3 runs to 15 residues. The CDR3, as DNA: TGTGCCAGCAGCTTGGCCAGGGGGGGCGCCTCTGAAGCTTTCTTT. Protein product: CASSLARGGASEAFF.

The chain joins TRBV5-1 to TRBJ2-3; D is possibly TRBD2 (5 bases). Germline V lookup: CDR1 SGHRS, CDR2 YFSETQ. V lost 6 bases, J lost 1 base, and 12 bases lay in between. CDR3 length: 14 residues. CDR3 sequence reads: CASNRGIGTDTQYF. The CDR3 DNA follows: TGCGCCAGCAATCGGGGTATCGGCACAGATACGCAGTATTTT.

Of note for this clone: Distinct nucleotide sequences in the sample also encode this CDR3. The chain has TRBV6-1 and TRBJ1-2; D unclear. V lost 4 bases, J lost 2 bases, and 5 bases lay in between. CDR3 length: 12 amino acids. Germline lookup yields CDR1 MNHNS and CDR2 SASEGT. The CDR3 nucleotides are TGTGCCAGCAGTGTAGGGAACTATGGCTACACCTTC. It encodes CASSVGNYGYTF.

On this clone itself: An end of the junction differs from the germline gene, which may be a read error. V usage is TRBV2 and J usage is TRBJ2-7, with 10 bases fitting TRBD1. Germline CDR1 and CDR2: SNHLY and FYNNEI. There are 14 residues in the CDR3. CDR3 nucleotide sequence: TGTGCCAGCAGTGAAGAGGGGACCCGGACAGGGGGTTTCTTC. Amino acids: CASSEEGTRTGGFF.

Details on this clone: In the same sample, other DNA sequences code for this CDR3. The chain recombines TRBV5-4 with TRBJ2-4; a weak D match, TRBD1 (6 bases). The germline gives CDR1 SGHNT, CDR2 YYREEE (reference sequence). The CDR3 spans 15 residues. Deletions cut 2 bases from V and 0 bases from J, with 9 bases between. This CDR3 reads CASSLQGLAKNIQYF. CDR3 DNA: TGTGCCAGCAGCTTACAGGGATTAGCCAAAAACATTCAGTACTTC.

Note on this clone: Compared with germline, one end of the junction differs, possibly owing to a read error. The rearrangement links TRBV6-6 to TRBJ1-2; TRBD1 agrees at 7 bases. Germline V gene lookup returns CDR1 MNHNY and CDR2 SVGAGI (reference sequence). The CDR3 length is 14 residues. CDR3 sequence: CASSDSDRVAGYTF. The DNA of the CDR3 is TGTGCCAGCAGTGACTCTGACAGGGTAGCTGGCTACACCTTC.

With respect to this clone: The same CDR3 also results from other DNA sequences found in this sample. V is TRBV18 and J is TRBJ2-3; D is unclear. CDR3 length: 13 residues. Germline assignment: CDR1 KGHSH and CDR2 LQKENI. The germline V and J ends were trimmed by 3 bases and 4 bases, with 8 bases remaining between them. The CDR3 DNA follows: TGTGCCAGCTCACCTAGGACCTCAGATACGCAGTATTTT. Translating it yields CASSPRTSDTQYF.

This CDR3 is CACVLKTPSYGYTF. The CDR3 DNA sequence: TGTGCCTGCGTCTTAAAGACACCGTCCTATGGCTACACCTTC. This chain connects TRBV30 to TRBJ1-2; D not certain. CDR1 GTSNPN and CDR2 SVGIG come from the germline V gene (reference sequence). This CDR3 spans 14 amino acids. V lost 6 bases and J lost 4, with 18 bases in between.

The chain employs TRBV18 and TRBJ2-1; the D gene is possibly TRBD2 (6 bases). There are 14 residues in the CDR3. Germline CDR1 and CDR2: KGHSH and LQKENI. The V gene lost 3 bases and the J gene lost 16 bases, with 22 bases spanning the gap. The chain's CDR3 is CASSPVPGDYLPFF. The CDR3 DNA reads as TGTGCCAGCTCACCGGTACCGGGAGACTACCTCCCCTTCTTC.

The gene calls are TRBV6-5 and TRBJ1-1; a weak D match, TRBD1 (5 bases). CDR1 and CDR2 from the germline V gene are MNHEY and SVGAGI. The CDR3 is 15 amino acids. V was trimmed by 0 bases and J by 5 bases, leaving 13 bases between them. The CDR3 DNA reads TGTGCCAGCAGTTACTCGACCCTTAAGGGGACTGAAGCTTTCTTT. Amino acid sequence: CASSYSTLKGTEAFF.

The chain couples TRBV20-1 to TRBJ2-5, with a possible D match to TRBD2 (5 bases). CDR1 is DFQATT and CDR2 is SNEGSKA in the germline V gene (reference sequence). V was shortened by 1 base and J by 11 bases, with 11 bases between the two germline ends. This CDR3 contains 11 residues. DNA of the CDR3: TGCAGTGCTAGAGGGGGAGACCTACAGTACTTC. It specifies CSARGGDLQYF.

V and J are TRBV5-1 and TRBJ1-1; no reliable D call. V was shortened by 4 bases and J by 0 bases, with 16 bases between the two germline ends. There are 16 residues in the CDR3. CDR1 is SGHRS, CDR2 YFSETQ, per germline. The CDR3 DNA reads TGCGCCAGCAGCACCCTCTCGAACCAACTGAACACTGAAGCTTTCTTT. Encoded protein: CASSTLSNQLNTEAFF.

The chain recombines TRBV18 with TRBJ2-7; D gene unclear. Germline CDR1 and CDR2: KGHSH and LQKENI. Trimming pared 3 bases from V and 0 bases from J, leaving 12 bases between. CDR3 size: 15 residues. The CDR3 DNA is TGTGCCAGCTCACCTGATCGGATGAGCTCCTACGAGCAGTACTTC. It is translated as CASSPDRMSSYEQYF.

The chain links TRBV29-1 to TRBJ2-7; TRBD1 matches 7 bases. Germline CDR1 SQVTM, CDR2 ANQGSEA. The CDR3 totals 13 residues. The trim removed 4 bases at V and 5 bases at J, leaving 8 bases unmatched. CDR3 region: CSVGQGRSDEQYF. The CDR3 DNA reads as TGCAGCGTTGGACAGGGTAGAAGCGACGAGCAGTACTTC.

The chain is built from TRBV28 and TRBJ1-1, with TRBD1 matching over 7 bases. Germline CDR1 reads MDHEN; CDR2 reads SYDVKM. The CDR3 covers 17 residues. V shed 7 bases and J 3 bases; nucleotides not matched to a gene: 17. Written as DNA, the CDR3 is TGTGCCAGCACGTACCTTTCAGGGGGGAGAGGGCACACTGAAGCTTTCTTT. Its translation: CASTYLSGGRGHTEAFF.

The V call is TRBV7-8, the J call TRBJ2-2; D is undetermined. CDR1 and CDR2 (germline): SGHVS, FQNEAQ. The V end lost 3 bases, the J end lost 4 bases, and 18 bases lay between the germline ends. The CDR3 spans 17 residues. The CDR3 DNA reads as TGTGCCAGCAGCTTGGGCCCCCATGGTGGCTCCACCGGGGAGCTGTTTTTT. Amino acid sequence: CASSLGPHGGSTGELFF.

V usage is TRBV9 and J usage is TRBJ2-7; 10 nucleotides match TRBD2. V shed 0 bases and J 4 bases; nucleotides not matched to a gene: 4. The CDR3 is 15 residues long. Per germline, CDR1 SGDLS and CDR2 YYNGEE. The CDR3 coding sequence is TGTGCCAGCAGCGTAGGCCTAGCGGGAGAATACGAGCAGTACTTC. Its translation: CASSVGLAGEYEQYF.

The chain carries TRBV2 and TRBJ2-5; a possible D gene is TRBD2 (5 bases). Per the germline V gene, CDR1 is SNHLY and CDR2 is FYNNEI. Trimming shortened V by 7 bases and J by 2 bases, and 11 bases separated the two germline ends. CDR3 length: 13 amino acids. CDR3 DNA sequence: TGTGCCAGCAAATTACTAGTTCAAGAGACCCAGTACTTC. Its translation: CASKLLVQETQYF. Looking up the rest from reference TRBV2 and TRBJ2-5 gives the full variable domain: EPEVTQTPSHQVTQMGQEVILRCVPISNHLYFYWYRQILGQKVEFLVSFYNNEISEKSEIFDDQFSVERPDGSNFTLKIRSTKLEDSAMYFCASKLLVQETQYFGPGTRLLVL.

The V and J genes are TRBV9 and TRBJ2-7, with a tentative D call TRBD1 (6 bases). V was clipped by 3 bases and J by 2 bases, with 9 bases between them. From germline, CDR1 is SGDLS and CDR2 YYNGEE. The CDR3 contains 13 residues. The CDR3 is CASSAGQPYEQYF. The CDR3 nucleotides are TGTGCCAGCAGCGCCGGACAGCCCTACGAGCAGTACTTC. The full variable domain, with the rest looked up from reference TRBV9 and TRBJ2-7, is DSGVTQTPKHLITATGQRVTLRCSPRSGDLSVYWYQQSLDQGLQFLIQYYNGEERAKGNILERFSAQQFPDLHSELNLSSLELGDSALYFCASSAGQPYEQYFGPGTRLTVT.